Following are 20 T cell receptor beta chains from one sample sequenced in a study of blood T cell repertoires in COVID-19. Sequencing used immunoSEQ multiplex PCR; TCRdb keeps in-frame clones, though not all of them. The repertoire holds approximately 220,000 clones, with more than 85% as singletons. The sample comprised peripheral blood. All receptors derive from a man in his 60s with acute or convalescent COVID-19.

The rearrangement joins TRBV27 to TRBJ2-5; D unresolved. Trimming removed 6 bases from V and 2 bases from J, with 13 bases in between. Germline V gene lookup returns CDR1 MNHEY and CDR2 SMNVEV (reference sequence). The CDR3 loop spans 14 amino acids. Here the CDR3 reads CASRTSLEQETQYF. As DNA, the CDR3 is TGTGCCAGCAGAACCAGTCTAGAGCAAGAGACCCAGTACTTC.

The chain has TRBV6-6 and TRBJ2-3; 9 nucleotides align to TRBD2. The CDR3 loop spans 17 amino acids. CDR1 is MNHNY and CDR2 is SVGAGI in the germline V gene (reference sequence). J lost 2 bases, V lost 5 bases, and 11 bases had no gene match. CDR3 DNA: TGTGCCAGCAGTCCAAACTTAGCGGGGGTAGTCACAGATACGCAGTATTTT. Residues: CASSPNLAGVVTDTQYF.

This sequence joins TRBV4-3 and TRBJ2-1, with D tentatively TRBD2 (6 bases). The CDR3 has 15 residues. CDR1 and CDR2 from the germline V gene are LGHNA and YSLEER. V was clipped by 0 bases and J by 4 bases, with 10 bases between them. CDR3 in amino acids: CASSQDQGRYNEQFF. In nucleotides, the CDR3 is TGCGCCAGCAGCCAAGATCAAGGGAGGTACAATGAGCAGTTCTTC.

The chain uses TRBV11-3 and TRBJ2-2; 7 bases agree with TRBD1. J was trimmed by 1 base and V by 5 bases; bases with no gene match: 4. This CDR3 contains 15 residues. Per the germline V gene, CDR1 is SGHNT and CDR2 is YENEEA. Here the CDR3 reads CASSPTGMNTGELFF. The CDR3 DNA reads TGTGCCAGCAGCCCGACAGGGATGAACACCGGGGAGCTGTTTTTT.

The chain is built from TRBV2 and TRBJ2-5; 7 nucleotides agree with TRBD1. The V gene end was trimmed by 6 bases and the J gene end by 1 base; junction bases not matched to a gene: 8. CDR1 and CDR2 (germline): SNHLY, FYNNEI. This CDR3 contains 15 residues. The CDR3 DNA is TGTGCCAGCAGGAGAGGGGCAGGGGGCCAAGAGACCCAGTACTTC. Translating gives CASRRGAGGQETQYF.

This chain links TRBV5-4 with TRBJ2-3; D perhaps matches TRBD2 (6 bases). V lost 0 bases, J lost 8 bases, and 7 bases lay in between. There are 12 residues in the CDR3. Germline values: CDR1 SGHNT, CDR2 YYREEE (reference sequence). The CDR3 sequence: CASSLDGGTQYF. The DNA of the CDR3 is TGTGCCAGCAGCTTGGACGGGGGTACGCAGTATTTT.

V and J are TRBV28 and TRBJ1-2, with D tentatively TRBD1 (5 bases). The germline gives CDR1 MDHEN, CDR2 SYDVKM. Trimming took off 9 bases at V and 8 bases at J, with 16 bases between the two ends. This CDR3 contains 12 residues. DNA for the CDR3: TGTGCCAGTATGGGGATGCAGGGCGGCTACACCTTC. It specifies CASMGMQGGYTF.

The chain employs TRBV5-4 and TRBJ2-2, with 11 bases identical to TRBD2. J lost 3 bases, V lost 1 base, and 8 bases had no gene match. The CDR3 spans 18 residues. From germline, CDR1 is SGHNT and CDR2 YYREEE (reference sequence). This chain's CDR3 is CASSLMWGLAVDTGELFF. DNA for the CDR3: TGTGCCAGCAGCTTGATGTGGGGACTAGCGGTGGACACCGGGGAGCTGTTTTTT.

This chain connects TRBV28 to TRBJ1-3; a weak D match, TRBD1 (5 bases). Trimming stripped 5 bases from V and 2 bases from J, with 16 bases between. This CDR3 contains 16 residues. Germline values: CDR1 MDHEN, CDR2 SYDVKM. In nucleotides, the CDR3 is TGTGCCAGCAGTCTACTCCTGGGGGGTGCTGGAAACACCATATATTTT. Translating it yields CASSLLLGGAGNTIYF. Complete variable domain (other parts from reference TRBV28 and TRBJ1-3): DVKVTQSSRYLVKRTGEKVFLECVQDMDHENMFWYRQDPGLGLRLIYFSYDVKMKEKGDIPEGYSVSREKKERFSLILESASTNQTSMYLCASSLLLGGAGNTIYFGEGSWLTVV.

The DNA of the CDR3 is TGTGCCAGCAGCTTCAGGGTCAGCTTGAATTCACCCCTCCACTTT. Encoded protein: CASSFRVSLNSPLHF. The chain carries TRBV7-2 and TRBJ1-6; possibly TRBD1 for D (5 bases). This CDR3 region has 15 residues. Trimming removed 3 bases from V and 7 bases from J, with 13 bases in between. The germline V gene encodes CDR1 SGHTA and CDR2 FQGNSA.

This clone was observed a few times. The chain links TRBV30 to TRBJ1-4; 11 bases are shared with TRBD1. CDR3 length: 16 residues. J lost 4 bases, V lost 3 bases, and 7 bases had no gene match. The V gene's germline CDR1 is GTSNPN and CDR2 SVGIG (reference sequence). The CDR3 reads CAWRGQGASFNEKLFF. The CDR3, as DNA: TGTGCCTGGAGAGGACAGGGGGCCTCCTTTAATGAAAAACTGTTTTTT.

J is TRBJ1-5 and V is TRBV4-2; unclear D gene. V was clipped by 0 bases and J by 3 bases, with 12 bases between them. CDR1 is LGHNA, CDR2 YNFKEQ, per germline. The CDR3 covers 16 residues. CDR3 bases: TGTGCCAGCAGCCAAGATTCACGGGGTGTCAATCAGCCCCAGCATTTT. It encodes CASSQDSRGVNQPQHF.

With respect to this clone: Other DNA sequences in this specimen translate into the identical CDR3. The chain employs TRBV6-5 and TRBJ1-2, with D possibly TRBD1 on 6 matching bases. CDR1 and CDR2 (germline): MNHEY, SVGAGI. Trimming cost V 7 bases and J 2 bases, with 8 bases left between them. This CDR3 is 12 amino acids long. The CDR3 sequence: CASTGQNYGYTF. CDR3 bases: TGTGCCAGCACGGGACAAAACTATGGCTACACCTTC.

The chain combines TRBV11-2 with TRBJ2-2; 12 bases agree with TRBD2. With 1 base clipped from V and 6 bases from J, the junction kept 6 bases outside the gene matches. This CDR3 contains 17 residues. The V gene's germline CDR1 is SGHAT and CDR2 FQNNGV. The CDR3 region has the DNA TGTGCCAGCAGCTTAGCCCCTAGCGGGGGGGCCTCCGGGGAGCTGTTTTTT. Translated, it gives CASSLAPSGGASGELFF.

This clone has only one observation. The chain is built from TRBV7-6 and TRBJ1-2, with D maybe TRBD1 (5 bases). Trimming took 1 base from V and 5 from J, leaving 14 bases between them. The CDR3 consists of 15 residues. Germline-derived CDR1 and CDR2 are SGHVS and FNYEAQ. CDR3 nucleotides: TGTGCCAGCAGCTTAGTGGCAGGGCACAGATATGGCTACACCTTC. Amino acid sequence: CASSLVAGHRYGYTF.

This chain uses TRBV15 with TRBJ2-7, with 8 positions matching TRBD2. V shed 3 bases and J 3 bases; nucleotides not matched to a gene: 10. Germline V CDR1 and CDR2: LNHNV, YYDKDF (reference sequence). The CDR3 is 16 amino acids. CDR3 amino acids: CATSSAGTSGIYEQYF. In DNA, the CDR3 is TGTGCCACCAGCAGTGCCGGAACTAGCGGTATCTACGAGCAGTACTTC.

The rearrangement joins TRBV9 to TRBJ2-3, with TRBD2 matching 9 bases. CDR1 SGDLS and CDR2 YYNGEE come from the germline V gene. J lost 3 bases, V lost 0 bases, and 8 bases had no gene match. This CDR3 spans 17 amino acids. The chain's CDR3 is CASSVGVASGATDTQYF. CDR3 nucleotides: TGTGCCAGCAGCGTAGGAGTCGCTAGCGGGGCTACAGATACGCAGTATTTT.

The genes are TRBV28 and TRBJ2-7; a possible D gene is TRBD1 (6 bases). The V end was cut by 1 base, the J end by 3 bases, with 10 bases between. The CDR3 consists of 14 residues. In germline, CDR1 is MDHEN, CDR2 SYDVKM. The CDR3 region is CASSLSQGSYEQYF. CDR3 sequence (DNA): TGTGCCAGCAGTTTATCACAGGGAAGCTACGAGCAGTACTTC.

The chain couples TRBV7-3 to TRBJ1-2; TRBD1 is a possible D gene (6 bases). Per germline, CDR1 SGHTA and CDR2 FQGTGA. CDR3 length: 13 amino acids. Deletions cut 5 bases from V and 2 bases from J, with 9 bases between. CDR3 sequence: CASSQDRNYGYTF. CDR3 DNA sequence: TGTGCCAGCAGCCAGGACAGAAACTATGGCTACACCTTC.

The V and J genes are TRBV19 and TRBJ1-2; D remains unclear. The length of the CDR3 is 16 residues. Looked up from germline, CDR1 is LNHDA and CDR2 is SQIVND (reference sequence). V lost 5 bases to trimming and J lost 0 bases, with 16 bases between them. The CDR3 DNA sequence: TGTGCCAGTAGTGCTGTCAGCGGCCAGGCTAACTATGGCTACACCTTC. Its translation: CASSAVSGQANYGYTF.